These 23 T cell receptor beta chains came from one sample sequenced in a study of blood T cells in healthy people across ages. It was with a sample-barcoded 5' primer and a J-beta primer mix that a second PCR of roughly 6 to 12 cycles was run. TCRdb used MiXCR to reprocess the 5' RACE reads, holding one entry per CDR3 protein. The table lists more than 1.4 million distinct CDR3 sequences, approximately 42% of them singletons, with 7.9% in the top ten. Material: blood. These receptors came from a woman aged 18-29 years in good health.

This clonotype was observed a few times. The rearrangement uses TRBV2 and TRBJ1-1; 9 nucleotides line up with TRBD1. V shed 2 bases, J shed 7 bases, and the junction held 11 bases outside the gene matches. Per the germline V gene, CDR1 is SNHLY and CDR2 is FYNNEI. The CDR3 has 16 residues. As DNA, the CDR3 is TGTGCCAGCAGTGAATCCGTGGGACAGGGAAATAGTGAAGCTTTCTTT. It specifies CASSESVGQGNSEAFF.

This chain joins TRBV19 and TRBJ1-4; possible D gene TRBD1, 5 bases. The CDR3 totals 13 residues. The V end was cut by 9 bases, the J end by 3 bases, with 11 bases between. Germline V lookup: CDR1 LNHDA, CDR2 SQIVND (reference sequence). The CDR3 reads CASLRGPNEKLFF. DNA of the CDR3: TGTGCCAGCCTACGGGGACCTAATGAAAAACTGTTTTTT.

V usage is TRBV29-1 and J usage is TRBJ2-7, with TRBD2 as a possible D gene (5 bases). V was cut by 3 bases and J by 0 bases, with 12 bases left in between. The germline V gene has CDR1 SQVTM and CDR2 ANQGSEA. CDR3 length: 14 amino acids. The CDR3, as DNA: TGCAGCGTTGACTGGGAGCAGGTCTCCTACGAGCAGTACTTC. The encoded protein is CSVDWEQVSYEQYF.

The chain links TRBV28 to TRBJ1-1; maybe TRBD1 (5 bases). V shed 6 bases and J shed 0 bases, with 11 bases lying between them. Germline V CDR1 and CDR2: MDHEN, SYDVKM. The length of the CDR3 is 14 residues. The CDR3 DNA reads as TGTGCCAGCAGAGCCGGGACGATGAACACTGAAGCTTTCTTT. Amino acids: CASRAGTMNTEAFF.

This chain connects TRBV29-1 to TRBJ1-4; no clear D. The germline CDR1 and CDR2 sequences are SQVTM and ANQGSEA. CDR3 length equals 13 residues. V lost 5 bases to trimming and J lost 4 bases, with 11 bases between them. The CDR3 nucleotides are TGCAGCGTTAAAAGGAAACTTAATGAAAAACTGTTTTTT. This codes for CSVKRKLNEKLFF.

Only a few counts were recorded for this clonotype. The gene calls are TRBV6-6 and TRBJ2-3; D is possibly TRBD2 (7 bases). V was trimmed by 6 bases and J by 2 bases, leaving 12 bases between them. The CDR3 runs 14 residues. From germline, CDR1 is MNHNY and CDR2 SVGAGI (reference sequence). DNA of the CDR3: TGTGCCAGCAGAGGGGGGGGGAACACAGATACGCAGTATTTT. It codes for CASRGGGNTDTQYF.

This clonotype occurred a few times. The chain has TRBV28 and TRBJ2-7, with D tentatively TRBD1 (6 bases). CDR1 and CDR2 (germline): MDHEN, SYDVKM. V was trimmed by 5 bases and J by 5 bases, leaving 16 bases between them. This CDR3 is 14 amino acids long. The CDR3 DNA is TGTGCCAGCAGTGCCCCTCAGGGGTCCCACGAGCAGTACTTC. Amino acid sequence: CASSAPQGSHEQYF.

This chain uses TRBV7-9 with TRBJ2-1; 9 bases fit TRBD2. The assigned J gene may be wrong: the sequence end matches TRBJ2-7 better. The CDR3 runs to 16 residues. The germline gives CDR1 SEHNR, CDR2 FQNEAQ (reference sequence). CDR3 amino acids: CASSLFGRGGYNEQYF. CDR3 nucleotides: TGTGCCAGCAGCTTATTCGGGCGGGGGGGCTACAATGAGCAGTACTTC.

The chain has TRBV29-1 and TRBJ1-2; D is perhaps TRBD1 (5 bases). The V gene lost 6 bases and the J gene lost 1 base, with 9 bases spanning the gap. CDR1 and CDR2 from the germline V gene are SQVTM and ANQGSEA. This CDR3 is 12 amino acids long. The CDR3 coding sequence is TGCAGCGTATACGACAGTAACTATGGCTACACCTTC. It specifies CSVYDSNYGYTF.

As concerns this clonotype: The limits of the CDR3 on the DNA are not certain, so only TCRdb's listed CDR3 is given. The V and J genes are TRBV4-1 and TRBJ2-7; the table's D call, TRBD1, has no DNA check behind it. The CDR3 extends over 16 residues, inclusive of both ends. From germline, CDR1 is MGHRA and CDR2 YSYEKL. The CDR3 here is CASSQVPRGFLEIQYF.

This clonotype was observed a few times. J is TRBJ2-7 and V is TRBV2; 12 bases align to TRBD2. Germline lookup yields CDR1 SNHLY and CDR2 FYNNEI. V trimming: 1 base; J trimming: 3 bases; junction bases outside the gene matches: 4. The CDR3 totals 16 residues. In DNA form, the CDR3 reads TGTGCCAGCAGTGAAGGTCTAGCGGGAGGGCGCTACGAGCAGTACTTC. This sequence encodes CASSEGLAGGRYEQYF.

This clonotype came up once. The J gene is TRBJ1-5, the V gene TRBV7-9; 7 nucleotides agree with TRBD1. CDR3 size: 12 residues. Germline V gives CDR1 SEHNR, CDR2 FQNEAQ (reference sequence). Trimming at V came to 7 bases and at J to 11 bases, leaving 8 bases not matched to a gene. CDR3 sequence reads: CASTDTQGAQHF. The CDR3 DNA follows: TGTGCCAGCACCGACACCCAGGGGGCCCAGCATTTT.

In regard to this clonotype: At one of its ends the junction is not consistent with the germline gene, which may arise from a read error. The chain joins TRBV20-1 to TRBJ2-1, with 15 positions matching TRBD2. Germline V gives CDR1 DFQATT, CDR2 SNEGSKA (reference sequence). This CDR3 region has 15 residues. The CDR3 reads CSAPSGTSGRHERFF. For the CDR3, the DNA is TGCAGTGCCCCGAGTGGGACTAGCGGGAGGCATGAGCGGTTCTTC.

V usage is TRBV3-1 and J usage is TRBJ2-1; 13 positions agree with TRBD2. This CDR3 has 15 amino acids. V gave up 5 bases and J gave up 12 bases; unmatched junction bases: 10. The germline V gene has CDR1 LGHDT and CDR2 YNNKEL (reference sequence). The CDR3 nucleotides are TGTGCCAGCAGCATTACTAGCGGGGGGGCCTCTGTGCAGTTCTTC. Encoded protein: CASSITSGGASVQFF.

The chain links TRBV5-1 to TRBJ2-1; TRBD2 agrees at 16 bases. The V gene's germline CDR1 is SGHRS and CDR2 YFSETQ. This CDR3 is built from 18 residues. V gave up 4 bases and J gave up 1 base; unmatched junction bases: 5. In nucleotides, the CDR3 is TGCGCCAGCAGCCCCGGGACTAGCGGGGGGGCTTCCTACAATGAGCAGTTCTTC. Translation gives CASSPGTSGGASYNEQFF.

Turning to this clonotype: This could be a read error, since a much larger clone is one nucleotide away. V is TRBV5-1 and J is TRBJ1-1; 10 nucleotides align to TRBD1. The CDR3 totals 14 residues. Germline CDR1 reads SGHRS; CDR2 reads YFSETQ. The CDR3 sequence: CSSSRDRGTTEAFF. Written as DNA, the CDR3 is TGCTCCAGCAGCCGGGACAGGGGTACCACTGAAGCTTTCTTT.

This clonotype was observed a handful of times. The chain joins TRBV4-1 to TRBJ1-2, with D maybe TRBD1 (5 bases). The CDR3 sequence is 15 residues long. Per germline, CDR1 MGHRA and CDR2 YSYEKL. The V and J ends lost 1 base and 7 bases respectively, with 16 bases between them. CDR3 sequence reads: CASSQVTGVSGGYTF. CDR3 sequence (DNA): TGCGCCAGCAGCCAAGTGACGGGGGTTTCGGGTGGCTACACCTTC.

This sequence joins TRBV12-3 or TRBV12-4 and TRBJ2-4, with D maybe TRBD2 (7 bases). The DNA end is a closer match to TRBJ2-7, so the J assignment may be wrong. The CDR3 totals 14 residues. Written as DNA, the CDR3 is TGTGCCAGCAGTTTGGGGGGGCAGGGACACGAGCAGTACTTC. It encodes CASSLGGQGHEQYF.

This clonotype appeared a few times. The gene calls are TRBV3-1 and TRBJ2-1; either TRBD1 or TRBD2 may supply D (5 bases each). The germline V gene has CDR1 LGHDT and CDR2 YNNKEL (reference sequence). V was shortened by 4 bases and J by 8 bases, with 12 bases between the two germline ends. This CDR3 comprises 13 residues. The CDR3: CASSREGLDEQFF. DNA for the CDR3: TGTGCCAGCAGCCGCGAGGGGCTGGATGAGCAGTTCTTC.

This clonotype was detected only a few times. The V gene is TRBV20-1, the J gene TRBJ1-1; 10 nucleotides line up with TRBD1. Germline values: CDR1 DFQATT, CDR2 SNEGSKA (reference sequence). The CDR3 extends over 16 amino acids. V gave up 3 bases and J gave up 4 bases; unmatched junction bases: 11. CDR3 in amino acids: CSARGTGVFDSTEAFF. CDR3 sequence (DNA): TGCAGTGCTAGGGGGACAGGGGTTTTCGATTCCACTGAAGCTTTCTTT.

This chain joins TRBV6-1 and TRBJ2-4; D is undetermined. The CDR3 length is 14 residues. CDR1 is MNHNS, CDR2 SASEGT, per germline. Trimming took 8 bases from V and 1 from J, leaving 12 bases between them. CDR3 protein: CASEWVNAKNIQYF. CDR3 DNA sequence: TGTGCCAGCGAATGGGTAAATGCCAAAAACATTCAGTACTTC.

The chain is built from TRBV20-1 and TRBJ2-7; TRBD1 agrees at 10 bases. Germline V gene lookup returns CDR1 DFQATT and CDR2 SNEGSKA (reference sequence). CDR3 length equals 14 residues. Trimming removed 0 bases from V and 5 bases from J; junction bases left unmatched: 4. This CDR3 reads CSAREAGTGDEQYF. The CDR3 DNA reads TGCAGTGCTAGAGAAGCCGGGACAGGGGACGAGCAGTACTTC.

The chain recombines TRBV11-2 with TRBJ2-5; 9 bases map to TRBD2. CDR1 SGHAT and CDR2 FQNNGV come from the germline V gene. The CDR3 runs to 15 residues. Trimming took 2 bases from V and 11 from J; bases not matched to a gene: 12. CDR3 sequence reads: CASSLLTSGPREQYF. The CDR3 coding sequence is TGTGCCAGCAGCTTATTGACTAGCGGACCACGGGAGCAGTACTTC.